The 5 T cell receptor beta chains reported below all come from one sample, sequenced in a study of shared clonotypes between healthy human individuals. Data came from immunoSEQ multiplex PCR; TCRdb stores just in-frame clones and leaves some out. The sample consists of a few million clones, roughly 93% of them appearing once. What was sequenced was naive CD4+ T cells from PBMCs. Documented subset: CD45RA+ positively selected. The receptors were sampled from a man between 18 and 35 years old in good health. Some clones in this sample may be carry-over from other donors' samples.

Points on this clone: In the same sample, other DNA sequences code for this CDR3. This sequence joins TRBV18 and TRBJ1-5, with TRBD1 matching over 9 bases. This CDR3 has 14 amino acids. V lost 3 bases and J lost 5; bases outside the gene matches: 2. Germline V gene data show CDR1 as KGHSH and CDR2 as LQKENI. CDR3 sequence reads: CASSPGQGYQPQHF. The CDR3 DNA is TGTGCCAGCTCACCGGGACAGGGCTATCAGCCCCAGCATTTT. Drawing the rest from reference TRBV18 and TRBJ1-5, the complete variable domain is NAGVMQNPRHLVRRRGQEARLRCSPMKGHSHVYWYRQLPEEGLKFMVYLQKENIIDESGMPKERFSAEFPKEGPSILRIQQVVRGDSAAYFCASSPGQGYQPQHFGDGTRLSIL.

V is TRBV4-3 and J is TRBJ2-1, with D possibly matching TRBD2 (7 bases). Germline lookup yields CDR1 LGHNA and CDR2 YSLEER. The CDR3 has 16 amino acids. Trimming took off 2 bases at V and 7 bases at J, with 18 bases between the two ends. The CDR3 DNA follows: TGCGCCAGCAGCCAACCACTAGCGACAGGTTTAAATGAGCAGTTCTTC. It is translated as CASSQPLATGLNEQFF.

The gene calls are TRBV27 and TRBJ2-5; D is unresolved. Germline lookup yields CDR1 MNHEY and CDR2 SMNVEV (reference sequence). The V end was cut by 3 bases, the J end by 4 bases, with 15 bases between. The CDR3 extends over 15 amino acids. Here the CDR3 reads CASSLKALGVETQYF. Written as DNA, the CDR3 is TGTGCCAGCAGTTTGAAAGCGCTTGGAGTAGAGACCCAGTACTTC.

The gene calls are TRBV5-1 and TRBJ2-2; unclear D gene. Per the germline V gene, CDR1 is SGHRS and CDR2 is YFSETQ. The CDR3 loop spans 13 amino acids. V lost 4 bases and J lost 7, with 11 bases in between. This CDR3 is CASSDQRNGELFF. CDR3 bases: TGCGCCAGCAGCGACCAAAGGAACGGGGAGCTGTTTTTT.

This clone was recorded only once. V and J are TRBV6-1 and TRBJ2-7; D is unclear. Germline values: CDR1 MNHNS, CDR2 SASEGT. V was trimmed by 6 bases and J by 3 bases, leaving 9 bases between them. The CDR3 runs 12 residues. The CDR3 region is CASRVASYEQYF. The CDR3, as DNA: TGTGCCAGCAGGGTGGCTAGCTACGAGCAGTACTTC.